A single sample gave rise to the 16 T cell receptor beta chains below, sequenced in a study of molecular identifiers for immune sequencing clone quantification. TCRdb re-called the PCR reads through MiXCR, storing one row per CDR3 protein. The sample lists about 640,000 distinct CDR3 sequences; just under 20% were seen once. The sample was naive CD8+ T cells from blood, with Jurkat cell RNA spiked in. Subset meaning: FACS-sorted CD8+CD4-CCR7+CD45RA+ naive T cells. These receptors all stem from a human donor in good health. Some libraries in this study had Jurkat cell RNA spiked in.

In its sample, this clonotype was seen many times. This rearrangement joins TRBV7-9 to TRBJ1-1, with TRBD1 matching 8 bases. With V trimmed by 7 bases and J by 4 bases, 11 bases remained unmatched. Germline CDR1 SEHNR, CDR2 FQNEAQ (reference sequence). CDR3 size: 15 residues. The DNA of the CDR3 is TGTGCCAGCAAGCCGCCAGACAGGGGAGGCACTGAAGCTTTCTTT. It is translated as CASKPPDRGGTEAFF.

The DNA for the CDR3 is TGTGCCAGCTCACCGGACAGGGGCGGGCTTATGAACACTGAAGCTTTCTTT. Translated: CASSPDRGGLMNTEAFF. The genes are TRBV18 and TRBJ1-1; 9 bases map to TRBD1. From germline, CDR1 is KGHSH and CDR2 LQKENI. This CDR3 spans 17 amino acids. V trimming: 3 bases; J trimming: 0 bases; junction bases outside the gene matches: 8.

Regarding this clonotype: This clone may be a read error of a much larger clone one base away. CDR3 sequence reads: CASSFQGVSRGQYF. CDR3 sequence (DNA): TGTGCCAGCAGTTTTCAGGGGGTATCGAGAGGGCAGTACTTC. The chain uses TRBV12-3 or TRBV12-4 and TRBJ2-7; 7 bases fit TRBD1. The CDR3 totals 14 residues. V dropped 3 bases and J dropped 9; count of bases not matched to a gene: 11.

This clonotype was picked up a small number of times. Germline and junction disagree at one end, which may indicate a read error. The J gene is TRBJ2-7, the V gene TRBV7-6; TRBD1 matches at 9 bases. Germline V gene lookup returns CDR1 SGHVS and CDR2 FNYEAQ. The CDR3 extends over 14 amino acids. CDR3 in amino acids: CASSPGQGIYEQCF. CDR3 nucleotides: TGTGCCAGCAGCCCAGGACAGGGGATCTACGAGCAGTGCTTC. The full variable domain, completed using reference TRBV7-6 and TRBJ2-7, is GAGVSQSPRYKVTKRGQDVALRCDPISGHVSLYWYRQALGQGPEFLTYFNYEAQQDKSGLPNDRFSAERPEGSISTLTIQRTEQRDSAMYRCASSPGQGIYEQCFGPGTRLTVT.

This clonotype was counted once. One base away lies a much larger clone, so this may be a sequencing read error. This sequence joins TRBV7-9 and TRBJ1-1, with D unresolved. V was clipped by 4 bases and J by 2 bases, with 14 bases between them. The CDR3 spans 15 residues. The V gene's germline CDR1 is SEHNR and CDR2 FQNEAQ (reference sequence). As DNA, the CDR3 is TGTGCCAGCAGCTGCCCCCCGGACGGAAACACTGAAGCTTTCTTT. Its protein is CASSCPPDGNTEAFF.

This clonotype was recorded a few times. This chain links TRBV6-2 or TRBV6-3 with TRBJ1-1; TRBD1 matches 7 bases. The CDR3 sequence is 20 residues long. Germline trimming cut 2 bases from V and 5 bases from J; bases unmatched to any gene: 23. CDR1 MNHEY and CDR2 SVGEGT come from the germline V gene. The chain's CDR3 is CASSYRLNLRGPKGSTEAFF. The DNA for the CDR3 is TGTGCCAGCAGTTACCGCCTCAACCTAAGGGGGCCCAAGGGCTCAACTGAAGCTTTCTTT.

This clonotype came up many times. DNA of the CDR3: TGTGCCAGCAGCTTATTGGACAATGAGCAGTTCTTC. This codes for CASSLLDNEQFF. This sequence joins TRBV11-2 and TRBJ2-1; D not resolved. The CDR3 has 12 residues. Deletions cut 2 bases from V and 5 bases from J, with 4 bases between. CDR1 is SGHAT, CDR2 FQNNGV, per germline.

The chain recombines TRBV19 with TRBJ2-7; perhaps TRBD2 as D (5 bases). The CDR3 covers 13 residues. The germline CDR1 and CDR2 sequences are LNHDA and SQIVND (reference sequence). With 2 bases removed from V and 3 bases from J, the gap between germline ends came to 8 bases. CDR3 region: CASSIRRDYEQYF. Written as DNA, the CDR3 is TGTGCCAGTAGTATAAGACGGGACTACGAGCAGTACTTC. Using reference TRBV19 and TRBJ2-7 for the parts outside the CDR3, the full variable domain is DGGITQSPKYLFRKEGQNVTLSCEQNLNHDAMYWYRQDPGQGLRLIYYSQIVNDFQKGDIAEGYSVSREKKESFPLTVTSAQKNPTAFYLCASSIRRDYEQYFGPGTRLTVT.

This clonotype has ten or more counts. This chain links TRBV6-1 with TRBJ1-5, with D possibly being TRBD1 (6 bases). V lost 6 bases and J lost 4, with 22 bases in between. The CDR3 runs 17 residues. Looked up from germline, CDR1 is MNHNS and CDR2 is SASEGT. CDR3 protein: CASRDREQGVWNQPQHF. DNA of the CDR3: TGTGCCAGCAGGGACCGAGAACAGGGCGTTTGGAATCAGCCCCAGCATTTT.

Note on this clonotype: A much larger clone differs from this one at a single base, so this may be a read error. V gene TRBV7-9 combines with J gene TRBJ1-1; D uncertain. V was clipped by 5 bases and J by 10 bases, with 14 bases between them. This CDR3 is built from 12 residues. The germline V gene has CDR1 SEHNR and CDR2 FQNEAQ (reference sequence). The CDR3 here is CASSILALGAFF. The DNA for the CDR3 is TGTGCCAGCAGCATACTAGCCCTGGGAGCTTTCTTT.

Points on this clonotype: A much larger clone is a single base away; this may be a read error. The chain is built from TRBV10-1 and TRBJ2-2, with D perhaps being TRBD1 or TRBD2 (5 bases each). CDR3 size: 15 residues. Germline V gene data show CDR1 as WNHNN and CDR2 as SYGVQD (reference sequence). The CDR3 nucleotides are TGCGCCAGCAGTGAGTTTGCCAGGGCCCCCGGGGAGCCGTTTTTT. This codes for CASSEFARAPGEPFF.

The chain links TRBV19 to TRBJ2-1; D unresolved. V lost 5 bases, J lost 1 base, and 12 bases lay in between. This CDR3 region has 15 residues. Germline assignment: CDR1 LNHDA and CDR2 SQIVND (reference sequence). DNA for the CDR3: TGTGCCAGTAGTCCGTTTTTAGTTTCCTACAATGAGCAGTTCTTC. Its translation: CASSPFLVSYNEQFF. The full variable domain, with the rest looked up from reference TRBV19 and TRBJ2-1, is DGGITQSPKYLFRKEGQNVTLSCEQNLNHDAMYWYRQDPGQGLRLIYYSQIVNDFQKGDIAEGYSVSREKKESFPLTVTSAQKNPTAFYLCASSPFLVSYNEQFFGPGTRLTVL.

This clonotype came up a few times. V usage is TRBV9 and J usage is TRBJ1-1, with a weak D call TRBD1 (6 bases). This CDR3 has 15 amino acids. V dropped 3 bases and J dropped 7 bases, with 19 bases sitting between them. Per germline, CDR1 SGDLS and CDR2 YYNGEE. Here the CDR3 DNA reads TGTGCCAGCAGCGCCCAAGATGGACAGTTTGGTGAAGCTTTCTTT. Protein product: CASSAQDGQFGEAFF.

This clonotype has a count of ten or more. The V gene is TRBV14, the J gene TRBJ2-2; no definite D call. CDR1 and CDR2 from the germline V gene are SGHDN and FVKESK. CDR3 size: 15 residues. Trimming pared 2 bases from V and 0 bases from J, leaving 7 bases between. CDR3 in DNA: TGTGCCAGCAGCCAATTTGGAGCGAACACCGGGGAGCTGTTTTTT. Translating it yields CASSQFGANTGELFF.

Only a few counts were recorded for this clonotype. An end of the junction does not agree with germline; a read error may underlie this. V gene TRBV4-1 combines with J gene TRBJ1-6; D possibly corresponds to TRBD1 (6 bases). The V gene's germline CDR1 is MGHRA and CDR2 YSYEKL. This CDR3 comprises 16 residues. The CDR3 bases are TGCGCCACCAGCCAAGATCCCAGGGGTTCGTATTCACCCCTCCACTTT. It translates to CATSQDPRGSYSPLHF.

This chain joins TRBV27 and TRBJ2-1; either TRBD1 or TRBD2 may supply D (7 bases each). The CDR3 runs to 13 residues. The V end lost 6 bases, the J end lost 8 bases, and 14 bases lay between the germline ends. Per germline, CDR1 MNHEY and CDR2 SMNVEV (reference sequence). The CDR3 sequence is CASRYPGGDEQFF. Here the CDR3 DNA reads TGTGCCAGCAGGTACCCAGGGGGGGATGAGCAGTTCTTC.